The clone carrying this T cell receptor beta chain was detected only once. Antigen unknown. The junction departs from germline at one end; a sequencing error may be responsible. There are 15 residues in the CDR3. CDR1 is SGHAT and CDR2 is FQDESV in the germline V gene (reference sequence). The researchers produced TCR beta cDNA from 450 to 600 ng total RNA with a constant-region primer. Libraries for TCR beta were built through three nested multiplex PCR rounds, which together made up a slightly modified ARM-PCR procedure. The first two PCR rounds used TRBV1-TRBV30 primers with a Cbeta primer, roughly 10 cycles each. TCRdb reprocessed the multiplex PCR reads with MiXCR, giving one entry per CDR3 protein. This repertoire shows about 330,000 distinct CDR3 sequences, approximately 65% found once; its top ten account for 5.5% to 8%. These data belong to a study of tumor-infiltrating lymphocytes in primary liver carcinoma. Study at large: Staging placed the tumors at T1-T3 N0M0, and they measured about 4.2 to 11 cm across.

The authors took blood RNA from unsorted whole blood and also extracted germline DNA. Before any surgery took place, four milliliters of peripheral blood were collected. Study-wide points: Less overlap was seen in tumor-adjacent and tumor-blood pairs than in tumor region pairs.

The sample taken for sequencing was peripheral blood. The chain uses TRBV11-1 and TRBJ2-7; 10 bases fit TRBD2. The receptor was derived from a man aged 40-49 years with primary liver carcinoma and hepatitis B virus infection. CDR3: CASNHRTSGVGEQYF. The DNA of the CDR3 is TGTGCCAGCAACCACCGGACTAGCGGAGTAGGGGAGCAGTATTTC. Together with reference TRBV11-1 and TRBJ2-7, the CDR3 gives the full variable domain: EAEVAQSPRYKITEKSQAVAFWCDPISGHATLYWYRQILGQGPELLVQFQDESVVDDSQLPKDRFSAERLKGVDSTLKIQPAELGDSAMYLCASNHRTSGVGEQYFGPGTRLTVT.